The present T cell receptor (beta chain) was sequenced within a study of Ad26.COV2.S vaccination and SARS-CoV-2 variants. Study context: Among those in the COV1001 Ad26.COV2.S trial arm was the donor.

Notes on this clone: The antigen is undetermined.

Study-level points and caveats: Spike-specific TCR breadth was greater in vaccine than placebo recipients. There was reportedly substantial breadth in spike-specific CD8+ and CD4+ T cell responses after vaccination.

Trimming stripped 6 bases from V and 1 base from J, with 7 bases between. Per the germline V gene, CDR1 is MDHEN and CDR2 is SYDVKM. The CDR3 is 13 residues long. Profiling relied on immunoSEQ multiplex PCR, and the TCRdb table lists in-frame clones only, not all of them. The sample has 200,000 to 250,000 clones; roughly 90% are singletons. Treatment noted: about 20 received Ad26.COV2.S at low or high dose, single or two shots; 5 received placebo; per-sample allocation not given. Sampling was done on day 63 after the first vaccine or placebo injection. V gene TRBV28 combines with J gene TRBJ1-5; TRBD1 is a possible D gene (5 bases). The input for sequencing was peripheral blood, taken in a trial of Ad26.COV2.S vaccine versus placebo. This TCR was recovered from a person aged 18 to 59 who received the Ad26.COV2.S COVID-19 vaccine or a placebo. The CDR3 nucleotides are TGTGCCAGCAGCAGGGTAAGCAATCAGCCCCAGCATTTT. Protein sequence: CASSRVSNQPQHF. Together with reference TRBV28 and TRBJ1-5, the CDR3 gives the full variable domain: DVKVTQSSRYLVKRTGEKVFLECVQDMDHENMFWYRQDPGLGLRLIYFSYDVKMKEKGDIPEGYSVSREKKERFSLILESASTNQTSMYLCASSRVSNQPQHFGDGTRLSIL.